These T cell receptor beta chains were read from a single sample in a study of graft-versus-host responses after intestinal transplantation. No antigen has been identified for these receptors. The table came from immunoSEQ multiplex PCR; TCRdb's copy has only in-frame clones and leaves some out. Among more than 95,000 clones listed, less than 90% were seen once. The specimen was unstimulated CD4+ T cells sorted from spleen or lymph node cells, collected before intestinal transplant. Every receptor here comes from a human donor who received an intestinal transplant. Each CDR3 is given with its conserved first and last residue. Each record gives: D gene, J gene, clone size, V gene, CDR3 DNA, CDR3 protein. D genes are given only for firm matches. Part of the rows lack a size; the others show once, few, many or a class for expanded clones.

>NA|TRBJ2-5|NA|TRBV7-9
TGTGCCAGCAGCTTAATGGAGGGGGAGACCCAGTACTTC
CASSLMEGETQYF
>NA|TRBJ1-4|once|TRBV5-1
TGCGCCAGCAGCTTAGACCACAGTGGGGAAAAACTGTTTTTT
CASSLDHSGEKLFF
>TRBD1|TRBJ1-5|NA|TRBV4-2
TGTGCCAGCAGCCTCGACCCTGGACAGGGAGGGCAGCCCCAGCATTTT
CASSLDPGQGGQPQHF
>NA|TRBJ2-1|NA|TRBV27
TGTGCCAGCTCCCACGTCGGACGCTCCTACAATGAGCAGTTCTTC
CASSHVGRSYNEQFF
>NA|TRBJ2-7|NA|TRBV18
TGTGCCAGCTCAACCGACAGGCACGACGAGCAGTACTTC
CASSTDRHDEQYF
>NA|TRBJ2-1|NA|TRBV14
TGTGCCAGCAGCCCGGGCTACCTCTACAATGAGCAGTTCTTC
CASSPGYLYNEQFF
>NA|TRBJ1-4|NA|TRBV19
TGTGCCAGTAGTAAGGCAGGGGAACGTGAAAAACTGTTTTTT
CASSKAGEREKLFF
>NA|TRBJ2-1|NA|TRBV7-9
TGTGCCAGCACCCAGCCGGGAGCGGGTTACAATGAGCAGTTCTTC
CASTQPGAGYNEQFF
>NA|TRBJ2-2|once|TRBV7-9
TGTGCCAGCTTCGACTTACGCCACACCGGGGAGCTGTTTTTT
CASFDLRHTGELFF
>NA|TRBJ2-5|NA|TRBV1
TGCACCAGCAGCCAAGATCCAACGGACCACCAAGAGATCCAGTACTTC
CTSSQDPTDHQEIQYF
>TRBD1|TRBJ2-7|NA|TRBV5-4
TGTGCCAGCAGCTTGATGGCAGGGGGCCCGGGCGAGCAGTACTTC
CASSLMAGGPGEQYF
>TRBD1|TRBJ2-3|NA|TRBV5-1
TGCGCCAGCAGCTCTACCGGGACAGGGGGCAGTTTGGGTATTTTT
CASSSTGTGGSLGIF
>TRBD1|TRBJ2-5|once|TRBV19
TGTGCCAGTAGTGTACAGGGGGCGCGGATTGGGACCCAGTACTTC
CASSVQGARIGTQYF
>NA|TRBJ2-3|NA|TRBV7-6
TGTGCCAGCAGCTTAGGGTGGGTGGGGAGCACAGATACGCAGTATTTT
CASSLGWVGSTDTQYF
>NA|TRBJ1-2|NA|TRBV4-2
TGTGCCAGCAGCCAACCCGGAACAGGGACGATTGGCTACACCTTC
CASSQPGTGTIGYTF
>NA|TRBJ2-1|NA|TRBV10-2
TGCGCCAGCAGTAGCGGACTAAAGACCTACAATGAGCAGTTCTTC
CASSSGLKTYNEQFF
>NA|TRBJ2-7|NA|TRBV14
TGTGCCAGCAGGCTCTCTAGCGTATACGAGCAGTACTTC
CASRLSSVYEQYF
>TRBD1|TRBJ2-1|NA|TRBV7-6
TGTGCCAGCAGCTTAGAAGGTCGATGGGCGGGACAGGGTCGGAATGAGCAGTTCTTC
CASSLEGRWAGQGRNEQFF
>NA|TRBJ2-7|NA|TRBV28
TGTGCCAGCAGTTTACGTACGGGTCAGACTATGTACTTC
CASSLRTGQTMYF
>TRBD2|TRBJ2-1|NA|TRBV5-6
TGTGCCAGCACCCCGGCGGTGAGACGCGGGGGGTTTGAGCAGTTCTTC
CASTPAVRRGGFEQFF
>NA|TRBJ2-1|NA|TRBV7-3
TGTGCCAGCAGCTTAACCGACTACAATGAGCAGTTCTTC
CASSLTDYNEQFF
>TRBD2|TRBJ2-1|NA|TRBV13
TGTGCCAGCAGCAACCGACTAGCGGGAGGGCCCTATGAGCAGTTCTTC
CASSNRLAGGPYEQFF